The clone carrying this T cell receptor beta chain occurred a few times. Looked up from germline, CDR1 is MNHEY and CDR2 is SMNVEV (reference sequence). Germline trimming cut 7 bases from V and 1 base from J; bases unmatched to any gene: 12. The CDR3 has 17 residues. These data belong to a study of identical twins. TCRdb passed the 5' RACE reads through MiXCR, listing each CDR3 protein once. The table lists 200,000 to 250,000 distinct CDR3 sequences, over 13% of them singletons, with around 8.3% in the top ten. Sequenced material: memory (CD45RO+) T cells sorted from blood. The chain employs TRBV27 and TRBJ2-2; 7 nucleotides line up with TRBD2. The TCR was taken from a young woman in good health. CDR3 in amino acids: CASTSSKTSVNTGELFF. In nucleotides, the CDR3 is TGTGCCAGCACCTCGAGCAAAACTAGCGTGAACACCGGGGAGCTGTTTTTT.